The T cell receptor beta chain under discussion was sequenced for a study of shared clonotypes between healthy human individuals. The study, taken as a whole, reports: Though the depth was large, rarefaction showed that sorted-subset sequencing was incomplete. In a handful of donors, about 5% of naive CD4 clonotypes appeared in common.

The protocol was immunoSEQ multiplex PCR, while the TCRdb copy is restricted to in-frame clones and leaves out a portion. The sample carries about 2.3 million clones, over 85% recorded once. CDR1 and CDR2 from the germline V gene are SGHAT and FQNNGV. V gave up 2 bases and J gave up 3 bases, with 10 bases separating them. The CDR3 loop spans 14 amino acids. Concerning this clone: Its antigen remains unidentified.

Splitting of CD4+ cells produced CD45RA+ naive and CD45RA-negative memory subsets. This TCR came from a man aged 18 to 29 in good health. Some clones in this sample may be carry-over from other donors' samples. The chain joins TRBV11-2 to TRBJ1-1; D is ambiguous. Sample: naive CD4+ T cells from PBMCs. Specified subset: CD45RA+ positively selected. DNA of the CDR3: TGTGCCAGCAGCTTACGTCTTTTGGACACTGAAGCTTTCTTT. This translates into CASSLRLLDTEAFF.